The clone carrying this T cell receptor beta chain was picked up one time. This entry comes from a study of blood T cell repertoires in COVID-19. Germline-derived CDR1 and CDR2 are MDHEN and SYDVKM. This CDR3 comprises 16 residues. The ends were cut back, 2 bases at V and 4 bases at J, with 18 bases in the middle. The repertoire was sequenced with immunoSEQ multiplex PCR; TCRdb's copy has only in-frame clones and lacks some. The repertoire includes around 200,000 clones, approximately 86% of them detected once, and 0.65% to 0.85% sits in the top ten. Source material: peripheral blood. V is TRBV28 and J is TRBJ2-7, with D tentatively TRBD2 (5 bases). The clonotype comes from a man aged 35 to 55 with acute or convalescent COVID-19. The CDR3 nucleotides read TGTGCCAGCAGTTTAGAGACTACGTCTCAGTTTTACGAGCAGTACTTC. Amino acid sequence: CASSLETTSQFYEQYF.